A single T cell receptor beta chain is shown here with its context. This clone was found once. The clone's antigen remains unknown. The sample holds no much larger clone one base away, and base qualities are not on file. This sample was taken from a study of siplizumab effects on memory and regulatory T cells (dated by TCRdb to the late 2010s). For the wider study: The study examined how the anti-CD2 antibody siplizumab affects alloreactive T-cell subsets in allogeneic mixed lymphocyte reactions built from human PBMCs.

Libraries came from the immunoSEQ multiplex PCR assay. Approximately 10^5 TCR templates per sample were assayed on the deep sequencing platform. Genomic DNA extracted from sorted T cells was used for TCRbeta CDR3 sequencing. For the original study's pipeline: Clonal analysis of TCRbeta CDR3 data was done in the R programming language. Unstimulated samples were compared with post-reaction CFSE-low samples to define alloreactive CD4+ and CD8+ clones. Regulatory or non-regulatory origin of alloreactive CD4+ clones was assigned by matching sequences to the sorted unstimulated Treg and non-Treg repertoires. TCRdb took this table from immuneACCESS and kept in-frame rearrangements with V and J called. Such tables lack part of the clones; where checked against another copy, unresolved V genes explain under half of the gap, and the rest is unexplained. V and J calls and clone size are those listed in that table; D and trimming were worked out from the DNA. The sample profile shows tens of thousands of clones; 79% of them were found once. The ten largest clones add up to approximately 0.4% of the sample.

Additional sequencing covered unstimulated subsets from a few donor pairs, namely CD8+ effector memory, CD4+ naive, CD8+ TEMRA, CD4+ memory and CD8+ naive. TCRbeta CDR3 sequencing was performed on sorted unstimulated T cells and on proliferating T cells recovered from mixed lymphocyte reactions. Fresh whole blood from approximately ten HLA-typed healthy donors was used to isolate PBMCs. Here is what the overall study found, with its caveats: Whether proliferating Tregs from siplizumab cultures were suppressive was not functionally confirmed. Siplizumab significantly lowered the cumulative frequency of alloreactive sequences that could be traced to unstimulated CD4+ memory T cells. Sequences below about 10^-5 frequency were poorly captured, so only a minor fraction of alloreactive clones could be mapped to unstimulated subsets. For roughly 80-96% of proliferating CD4+ or CD8+ clones, no naive or memory phenotype could be assigned. Greater diversity appeared to be present in unstimulated naive T cells than in memory T cells, and a substantial contribution to the alloresponse seemed to be made by naive cells. Among mappable alloreactive CD4+ clones, an average Treg-derived fraction of almost 70% was observed with siplizumab, compared with more than 25% in control reactions.

Spanning cysteine to phenylalanine, the CDR3 consists of 15 amino acids. The read is trimmed to its CDR3 DNA, 45 bases read in frame from base 1. CDR1 and CDR2 are drawn from the germline V gene: SNHLY, FYNNEI. V loses 4 bases, J loses 0 bases, and the germline ends lie 11 bases apart. This receptor was obtained from a human donor in good health. Sequenced sample: memory CD4+ T cells sorted from blood. The cell subset or site label, read with the paper, signifies: unstimulated CD4+ memory T cells. Recombination connected TRBV2 to TRBJ2-3, with the D gene uncertain. The DNA sequence is TGTGCCAGCAGTGGGCGCCCCCCTAGCACAGATACGCAGTATTTT. It translates to CASSGRPPSTDTQYF.